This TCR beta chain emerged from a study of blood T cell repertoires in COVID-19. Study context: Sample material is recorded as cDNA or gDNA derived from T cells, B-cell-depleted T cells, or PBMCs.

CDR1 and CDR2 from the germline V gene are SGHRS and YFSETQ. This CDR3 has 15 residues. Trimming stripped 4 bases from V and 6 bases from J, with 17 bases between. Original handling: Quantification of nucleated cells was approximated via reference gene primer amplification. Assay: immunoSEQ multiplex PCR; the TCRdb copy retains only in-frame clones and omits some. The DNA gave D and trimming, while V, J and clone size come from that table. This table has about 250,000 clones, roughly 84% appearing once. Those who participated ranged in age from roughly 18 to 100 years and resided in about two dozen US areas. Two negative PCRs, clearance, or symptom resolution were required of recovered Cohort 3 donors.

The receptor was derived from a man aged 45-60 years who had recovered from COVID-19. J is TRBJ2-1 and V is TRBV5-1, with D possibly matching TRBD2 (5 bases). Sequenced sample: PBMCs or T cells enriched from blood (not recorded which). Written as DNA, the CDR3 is TGCGCCAGCAGCCAACGGGGTTTAGAGGGCAATGAGCAGTTCTTC. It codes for CASSQRGLEGNEQFF.